Sequencing of this TCR beta chain was carried out in a study of control samples from healthy donors and cancer patients. Only in-frame clones appear in the TCRdb table, and some are missing; sequencing was by immunoSEQ multiplex PCR. The sample lists around 100,000 clones, roughly 91% occurring once. Only one count was recorded for this clone. The germline V and J ends were trimmed by 2 bases and 6 bases, with 16 bases remaining between them. Germline loops: CDR1 MNHNY, CDR2 SVGAGI (reference sequence). The CDR3 covers 15 residues. The specimen sequenced was PBMCs. V is TRBV6-6 and J is TRBJ1-2, with a possible D match to TRBD1 (6 bases). The sequence was collected from a man aged 60 to 75 with lung cancer. CDR3 in DNA: TGTGCCAGCAGTTACCTTACAGGGAGTGTCGATGGCTACACCTTC. It codes for CASSYLTGSVDGYTF.